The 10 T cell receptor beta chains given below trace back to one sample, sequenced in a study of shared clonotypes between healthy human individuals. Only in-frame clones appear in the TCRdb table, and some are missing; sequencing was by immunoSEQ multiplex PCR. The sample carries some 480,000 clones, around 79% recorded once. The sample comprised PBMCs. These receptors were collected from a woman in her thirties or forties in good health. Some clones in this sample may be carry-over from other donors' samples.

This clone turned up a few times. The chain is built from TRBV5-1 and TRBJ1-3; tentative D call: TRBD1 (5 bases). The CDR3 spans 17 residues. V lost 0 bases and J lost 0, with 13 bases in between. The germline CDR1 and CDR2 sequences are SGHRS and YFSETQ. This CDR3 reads CASSLEGGASSGNTIYF. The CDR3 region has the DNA TGCGCCAGCAGCTTGGAGGGAGGGGCGAGCTCTGGAAACACCATATATTTT.

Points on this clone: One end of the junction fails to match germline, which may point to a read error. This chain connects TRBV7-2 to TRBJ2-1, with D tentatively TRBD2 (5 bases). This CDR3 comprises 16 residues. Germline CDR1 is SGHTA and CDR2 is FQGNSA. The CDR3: CASSLDYLVGVNEQFF. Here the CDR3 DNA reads TGTGCCAGCAGTTTAGACTATCTCGTTGGGGTGAATGAGCAGTTCTTC.

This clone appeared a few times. DNA of the CDR3: TGTGCCAGCAGCTTGGCTCTGGGACAGGGCTCCGAGCAGTACTTC. Protein sequence: CASSLALGQGSEQYF. The chain combines TRBV5-4 with TRBJ2-7, with TRBD1 identical over 9 bases. The CDR3 extends over 15 amino acids. V lost 0 bases, J lost 6 bases, and 7 bases stayed unmatched. Germline V lookup: CDR1 SGHNT, CDR2 YYREEE (reference sequence).

CDR3 region: CASSFSWIFAGNTIYF. The CDR3 bases are TGTGCCAGCAGTTTCTCGTGGATCTTCGCTGGAAACACCATATATTTT. The genes are TRBV28 and TRBJ1-3; no reliable D call. Trimming left V 3 bases short and J 2 bases short, with 14 bases between. Germline CDR1 is MDHEN and CDR2 is SYDVKM. The CDR3 length is 16 residues.

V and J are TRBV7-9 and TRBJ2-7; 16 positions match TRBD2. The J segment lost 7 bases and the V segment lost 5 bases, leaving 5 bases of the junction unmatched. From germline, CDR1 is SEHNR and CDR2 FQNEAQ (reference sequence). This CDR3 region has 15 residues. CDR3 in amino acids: CASSASGLAGGEQYF. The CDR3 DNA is TGTGCCAGCAGCGCTTCGGGACTAGCGGGAGGGGAGCAGTACTTC.

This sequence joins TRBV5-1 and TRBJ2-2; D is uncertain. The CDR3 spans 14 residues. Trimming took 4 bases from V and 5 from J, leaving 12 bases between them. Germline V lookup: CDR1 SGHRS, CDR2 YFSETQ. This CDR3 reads CASSEPLNTGELFF. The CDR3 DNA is TGCGCCAGCAGCGAGCCCCTTAATACCGGGGAGCTGTTTTTT.

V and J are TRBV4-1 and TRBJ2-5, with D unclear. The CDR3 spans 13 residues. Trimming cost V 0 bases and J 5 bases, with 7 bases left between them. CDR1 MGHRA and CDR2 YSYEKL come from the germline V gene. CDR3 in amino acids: CASSQDGGETQYF. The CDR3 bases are TGCGCCAGCAGCCAAGATGGTGGGGAGACCCAGTACTTC.

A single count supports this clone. DNA for the CDR3: TGTGCCAGCAGTTATTACCGCTCGGAGCAGTACTTC. Translation: CASSYYRSEQYF. This chain joins TRBV6-6 and TRBJ2-7; D is undetermined. Trimming took 3 bases from V and 7 from J, leaving 10 bases between them. The germline V gene encodes CDR1 MNHNY and CDR2 SVGAGI (reference sequence). This CDR3 is 12 amino acids long.

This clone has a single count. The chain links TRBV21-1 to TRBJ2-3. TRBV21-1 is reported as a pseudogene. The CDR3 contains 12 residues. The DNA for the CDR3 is TGTGCCAGCAGCAAATCCCCAGATACGCAGTATTTT. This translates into CASSKSPDTQYF.

This CDR3 reads CASSIRASGTQETQYF. CDR3 DNA sequence: TGTGCCAGTAGTATTCGGGCTAGCGGGACGCAAGAGACCCAGTACTTC. The chain carries TRBV19 and TRBJ2-5; 9 nucleotides align to TRBD2. The trim removed 3 bases at V and 2 bases at J, leaving 7 bases unmatched. From germline, CDR1 is LNHDA and CDR2 SQIVND (reference sequence). There are 16 residues in the CDR3.